The rows below give T cell receptor beta chains drawn from one sample of a study of response to subunit inactivated influenza vaccine. One entry per CDR3 protein, called by TCRdb with MiXCR from the RT-PCR reads. This table holds about 540,000 distinct CDR3 sequences, roughly 23% found once. The same sample was also used in a study of T cells expressing NK-cell markers.

Specimen: CD4+ T cells sorted from PBMCs, collected approximately 12 days after vaccination. The source of these receptors is a man aged 45-60 years who received an inactivated influenza vaccine. Both conserved end residues are part of each CDR3. Fields, in order: clone size, V gene, D gene, J gene, CDR3 DNA, CDR3 protein. D genes are given only for firm matches. Size tells how often a clone was seen (once, few, many) or the class of an expanded clone, and some rows leave it out.

>few|TRBV24-1|.|TRBJ1-1
TGTGCCACCAGTGATCAGGGTGCGGCTGAAGCTTTCTTT
CATSDQGAAEAFF
>few|TRBV12-3/TRBV12-4|.|TRBJ2-7
TGTGCCAGCAGTTCACGATCCAGGGGACTCTACGAGCAGTACTTC
CASSSRSRGLYEQYF
>.|TRBV29-1|.|TRBJ2-3
TGCAGCGTTGAAGATCTGGGCAGCGGGCGGACAGGTACGCAGTATTTT
CSVEDLGSGRTGTQYF
>.|TRBV5-1|.|TRBJ1-1
TGCGCCAGCAGCCTGCCCGGACCGCGACCTGAAGCTTTCTTT
CASSLPGPRPEAFF
>few|TRBV5-6|.|TRBJ2-7
TGTGCCAGCAGCTTGGAGGGTCACTCGTACGAGCAGTACTTC
CASSLEGHSYEQYF
>few|TRBV10-1|TRBD2|TRBJ2-1
TGCGCCAGCAGTGAGCTAGCGGGGGGAGTCGATGAGCAGTTCTTC
CASSELAGGVDEQFF
>few|TRBV30|.|TRBJ2-3
TGTGCCTGGAGCAAAATCGGAACCCCAGATACGCAGTATTTT
CAWSKIGTPDTQYF
>few|TRBV4-3|.|TRBJ2-2
TGCGCCAGCAGCCAAGATAGCATGGGATCCGGGGAGCTGTTTTTT
CASSQDSMGSGELFF
>.|TRBV5-1|TRBD2|TRBJ2-3
TGCGCCAGCAGGCCGCGGGAGGTGGTCGCAGATACGCAGTATTTT
CASRPREVVADTQYF
>few|TRBV7-7|TRBD2|TRBJ2-5
TGTGCTAGCAGCACGGGACTAGAAGGAGAGACCCAGTACTTC
CASSTGLEGETQYF
>many|TRBV12-3/TRBV12-4|.|TRBJ1-3
TGTGCCAGCAGTTTACAAGATGGAAACACCATATATTTT
CASSLQDGNTIYF
>.|TRBV12-3/TRBV12-4|.|TRBJ2-2
TGTGCCAGCAGTTTTGCGGGCGGGGAGCTGTTTTTT
CASSFAGGELFF
>.|TRBV4-1|.|TRBJ1-1
TGCGCCAGCAGCCACCCGTGGGTAAACACTGAAGCTTTCTTT
CASSHPWVNTEAFF
>few|TRBV10-3|TRBD2|TRBJ2-3
TGTGCCATCAGTGGCTCTAGCGGAGGGAGAGATACGCAGTATTTT
CAISGSSGGRDTQYF
>.|TRBV12-3/TRBV12-4|.|TRBJ2-7
TGTGCCAGCAGCAAATGGGGCACCAATTACGAGCAGTACTTC
CASSKWGTNYEQYF
>few|TRBV12-3/TRBV12-4|.|TRBJ2-1
TGTGCCAGCAGTTTGGTGCGGGGGCTGTACAATGAGCAGTTCTTC
CASSLVRGLYNEQFF
>few|TRBV5-6|.|TRBJ2-1
TGTGCCAGCAGCTTGGAATGGCGGCAGGCCAACAATGAGCAGTTCTTC
CASSLEWRQANNEQFF
>many|TRBV10-1|.|TRBJ2-5
TGCGCCAGCAGTGCCGGAGGGGAGACCCAGTACTTC
CASSAGGETQYF
>.|TRBV5-6|TRBD2|TRBJ2-4
TGTGCCAGCAGCATGACTAGCGCTAAAAACATTCAGTACTTC
CASSMTSAKNIQYF
>.|TRBV14|TRBD2|TRBJ2-1
TGTGCCAGCAGCCAACTTGGCGGGAGCTCCTACAATGAGCAGTTCTTC
CASSQLGGSSYNEQFF
>few|TRBV11-2|.|TRBJ2-2
TGTGCCAGCAGCTTAGTAAAGCCGTGGGCAGCGAACACCGGGGAGCTGTTTTTT
CASSLVKPWAANTGELFF
>.|TRBV11-2|TRBD2|TRBJ2-7
TGTGCCAGCAGCCTACTAGCGGGAGGCGGGGAGCAGTACTTC
CASSLLAGGGEQYF
>.|TRBV6-1|.|TRBJ2-3
TGTGCCAGCAGCGATCTTTTCCGGCCCACAGATACGCAGTATTTT
CASSDLFRPTDTQYF
>.|TRBV6-1|.|TRBJ1-5
TGTGCCAGCACCCCGGGGGGTAATCAGCCCCAGCATTTT
CASTPGGNQPQHF
>few|TRBV12-3/TRBV12-4|.|TRBJ2-3
TGTGCCAGCAGTGCGACCCCAGATACGCAGTATTTT
CASSATPDTQYF
>few|TRBV29-1|.|TRBJ2-2
TGCAGCGCTGTCGGGTTTCCGAACACCGGGGAGCTGTTTTTT
CSAVGFPNTGELFF
>.|TRBV18|.|TRBJ1-2
TGTGCCAGCTCACTTCCTCCCAAGGGGCGCTATGGCTACACCTTC
CASSLPPKGRYGYTF
>few|TRBV6-5|.|TRBJ1-2
TGTGCCAGCAGCTCGATTGCGGAGGGCTACACCTTC
CASSSIAEGYTF
>few|TRBV4-1|.|TRBJ2-5
TGCGCCAGCAGCCAAATACAGGGACTGGAGACCCAGTACTTC
CASSQIQGLETQYF
>few|TRBV15|.|TRBJ1-5
TGTGCCACCAGCAGAGGGACCCGGAGCAATCAGCCCCAGCATTTT
CATSRGTRSNQPQHF
>many|TRBV7-2|.|TRBJ2-1
TGTGCCAGCAGCTTAAACCGGGACAATGAGCAGTTCTTC
CASSLNRDNEQFF
>.|TRBV7-2|TRBD2|TRBJ2-7
TGTGCCAGCAGCAAGACTAGCGGGAGCGGATTAGACGAGCAGTACTTC
CASSKTSGSGLDEQYF
>.|TRBV3-1|.|TRBJ2-3
TGTGCCAGCAGCCAAGGGTCTACTAGCACAGATACGCAGTATTTT
CASSQGSTSTDTQYF
>.|TRBV10-3|.|TRBJ2-4
TGTGCCATTTCGAGTGGGGGCACCAAAAACATTCAGTACTTC
CAISSGGTKNIQYF
>few|TRBV10-3|TRBD1|TRBJ2-7
TGTGCCATCAGGGGGACAGGGGACAACGAGCAGTACTTC
CAIRGTGDNEQYF
>.|TRBV29-1|TRBD2|TRBJ2-3
TGCAGCGTTTTAGCGGGAGGAGCAGATACGCAGTATTTT
CSVLAGGADTQYF
>.|TRBV5-6|TRBD2|TRBJ2-7
TGTGCCAGCAGCCGTCTAGCGGGGCTAAACTACGAGCAGTACTTC
CASSRLAGLNYEQYF
>few|TRBV20-1|.|TRBJ2-7
TGCAGTGCTGGCCGGGCCTACGAGCAGTACTTC
CSAGRAYEQYF
>.|TRBV6-2/TRBV6-3|.|TRBJ2-3
TGTGCCAGCAGTTACTCAGCCCTAGCGCCCGCAGATACGCAGTATTTT
CASSYSALAPADTQYF
>.|TRBV9|TRBD2|TRBJ2-2
TGTGCCAGCAGCCAAACTAGCGCCACCGGGGAGCTGTTTTTT
CASSQTSATGELFF